One sample yielded the 11 T cell receptor beta chains listed below, sequenced in a study of shared clonotypes between healthy human individuals. CD45RO-negative, CCR7-positively selected cells formed the naive CD8 fraction, excluding terminally differentiated effector memory CD45RA+ cells. Sequencing was performed with immunoSEQ multiplex PCR; in TCRdb, only in-frame clones are kept and a portion is missing. Among approximately 2,200,000 clones listed, about 92% were seen once. Sequencing was performed on naive CD8+ T cells from PBMCs. These receptors came from a man between 18 and 29 years old in good health. Some clones in this sample may be carry-over from other donors' samples.

The genes are TRBV27 and TRBJ2-5; D is tentatively TRBD1 or TRBD2 (5 bases each). Trimming took 8 bases from V and 2 from J, leaving 21 bases between them. The CDR3 covers 16 residues. Germline V lookup: CDR1 MNHEY, CDR2 SMNVEV (reference sequence). CDR3 DNA sequence: TGTGCCAGCTCCCAAGGGCCCGGGGCTGGGCAAGAGACCCAGTACTTC. Its translation: CASSQGPGAGQETQYF.

The V call is TRBV5-5, the J call TRBJ2-1, with 8 bases matching TRBD2. Germline lookup yields CDR1 SGHKS and CDR2 YYEKEE (reference sequence). The V segment lost 4 bases and the J segment 10 bases; nucleotides outside the gene matches: 19. This CDR3 is 17 amino acids long. The CDR3 spells CASSPAGPGLVTWEQFF. DNA of the CDR3: TGTGCCAGCAGCCCCGCGGGCCCGGGACTAGTGACGTGGGAGCAGTTCTTC.

This clone was seen just once. The same CDR3 is also encoded by other DNA sequences in this sample. This chain links TRBV9 with TRBJ1-1; tentative D call: TRBD1 (5 bases). The CDR3 runs 14 residues. V dropped 0 bases and J dropped 4 bases, with 10 bases sitting between them. Germline CDR1 is SGDLS and CDR2 is YYNGEE. The CDR3 DNA reads TGTGCCAGCAGCGTAGGGAGGGGAGGCACTGAAGCTTTCTTT. This gives the protein CASSVGRGGTEAFF.

This sequence joins TRBV9 and TRBJ2-1; TRBD1 matches at 11 bases. CDR1 SGDLS and CDR2 YYNGEE come from the germline V gene. The CDR3 is 15 amino acids. Trimming took 4 bases from V and 6 from J; bases not matched to a gene: 6. In DNA, the CDR3 is TGTGCCAGCAGCCCTCGGGACAGGGGGGTCAATGAGCAGTTCTTC. This sequence encodes CASSPRDRGVNEQFF.

To note about this clone: In the same sample, other DNA sequences code for this CDR3. The chain carries TRBV5-1 and TRBJ2-7; TRBD1 aligns across 8 bases. The CDR3 sequence is 13 residues long. CDR1 is SGHRS, CDR2 YFSETQ, per germline. With 3 bases clipped from V and 3 bases from J, the junction kept 2 bases outside the gene matches. Here the CDR3 reads CASSYGQGYEQYF. In nucleotides, the CDR3 is TGCGCCAGCAGCTACGGACAGGGCTACGAGCAGTACTTC.

The rearrangement joins TRBV9 to TRBJ1-2; D may be TRBD1 (6 bases). The germline V gene has CDR1 SGDLS and CDR2 YYNGEE. There are 13 residues in the CDR3. Trimming cost V 5 bases and J 2 bases, with 10 bases left between them. The CDR3 DNA is TGTGCCAGCAGTGCCGACAGGAACTATGGCTACACCTTC. Its protein is CASSADRNYGYTF.

V gene TRBV5-6 combines with J gene TRBJ1-4, with a possible D match to TRBD1 (5 bases). The length of the CDR3 is 13 residues. V lost 3 bases and J lost 6, with 9 bases in between. Per germline, CDR1 SGHDT and CDR2 YYEEEE. The CDR3 is CASSSGDYEKLFF. The DNA for the CDR3 is TGTGCCAGCAGCTCGGGGGACTATGAAAAACTGTTTTTT.

The rearrangement joins TRBV27 to TRBJ2-1, with D uncertain. CDR3 size: 14 residues. V was clipped by 2 bases and J by 2 bases, with 7 bases between them. The V gene's germline CDR1 is MNHEY and CDR2 SMNVEV (reference sequence). The CDR3 sequence: CASSLITAYNEQFF. The CDR3 nucleotides read TGTGCCAGCAGTTTAATTACCGCCTACAATGAGCAGTTCTTC.

The chain carries TRBV25-1 and TRBJ2-1; D unclear. This CDR3 region has 14 residues. From germline, CDR1 is MGHDK and CDR2 SYGVNS. V lost 3 bases, J lost 7 bases, and 13 bases lay in between. DNA of the CDR3: TGTGCCAGCAGTGACCCGACCGGGCCGAATGAGCAGTTCTTC. Residues: CASSDPTGPNEQFF.

The J gene is TRBJ2-3, the V gene TRBV2, with 13 bases fitting TRBD2. CDR1 is SNHLY, CDR2 FYNNEI, per germline. The CDR3 runs 16 residues. V was clipped by 6 bases and J by 5 bases; unmatched bases: 8. The CDR3 nucleotides read TGTGCCAGCAGCCCCGGACTAGCGGGAGCTGAAGATACGCAGTATTTT. As protein: CASSPGLAGAEDTQYF.

The chain combines TRBV6-5 with TRBJ2-3; D may be TRBD2 (5 bases). The length of the CDR3 is 15 residues. Trimming removed 2 bases at V and 1 base at J, with 10 bases between. The germline CDR1 and CDR2 sequences are MNHEY and SVGAGI. In DNA, the CDR3 is TGTGCCAGCAGTTACCGCCCCGGGGGCACAGATACGCAGTATTTT. Its protein product is CASSYRPGGTDTQYF.